Below are 6 T cell receptor beta chains sequenced from a single sample in a study of T cell responses to AZD1222 COVID-19 vaccine. The table came from immunoSEQ multiplex PCR; TCRdb's copy has only in-frame clones and leaves some out. The profile shows under 140,000 clones, 85% to 90% of them singletons. Sequencing was performed on peripheral blood, taken 28 days after the second AZD1222 dose. These receptors all stem from an adult who received the AZD1222 COVID-19 vaccine.

The chain has TRBV11-3 and TRBJ1-6, with TRBD1 identical over 8 bases. Germline lookup yields CDR1 SGHNT and CDR2 YENEEA. V shed 5 bases, J shed 5 bases, and the junction held 8 bases outside the gene matches. The CDR3 has 16 residues. The chain's CDR3 is CASSLTTGDDNSPLHF. CDR3 in DNA: TGTGCCAGCAGCCTAACGACAGGGGACGATAATTCACCCCTCCACTTT.

This sequence joins TRBV5-1 and TRBJ1-4; 7 nucleotides match TRBD1. Germline CDR1 reads SGHRS; CDR2 reads YFSETQ. The J segment lost 8 bases and the V segment lost 2 bases, leaving 9 bases of the junction unmatched. The CDR3 loop spans 15 amino acids. The CDR3 sequence: CASSLTGAEGEKLFF. Written as DNA, the CDR3 is TGCGCCAGCAGCTTAACAGGGGCCGAAGGGGAAAAACTGTTTTTT.

This clone appeared once. The chain joins TRBV10-3 to TRBJ2-1; 7 nucleotides agree with TRBD1. This CDR3 has 14 residues. V lost 6 bases, J lost 15 bases, and 17 bases stayed unmatched. Germline lookup yields CDR1 ENHRY and CDR2 SYGVKD. This CDR3 is CAIRINPDRDSAFF. The DNA for the CDR3 is TGTGCCATCAGGATAAATCCCGACCGGGACAGCGCGTTCTTC.

J is TRBJ1-2 and V is TRBV2; no clear D. CDR3 length: 13 residues. CDR1 SNHLY and CDR2 FYNNEI come from the germline V gene. V was trimmed by 1 base and J by 8 bases, leaving 11 bases between them. This chain's CDR3 is CASSEGKKRGYTF. The DNA for the CDR3 is TGTGCCAGCAGTGAAGGCAAAAAGAGGGGCTACACCTTC. Full variable domain (outside the CDR3, taken from reference TRBV2 and TRBJ1-2): EPEVTQTPSHQVTQMGQEVILRCVPISNHLYFYWYRQILGQKVEFLVSFYNNEISEKSEIFDDQFSVERPDGSNFTLKIRSTKLEDSAMYFCASSEGKKRGYTFGSGTRLTVV.

The V and J genes are TRBV10-3 and TRBJ1-4, with 10 bases lining up with TRBD1. CDR1 and CDR2 (germline): ENHRY, SYGVKD. The CDR3 has 15 amino acids. With V trimmed by 3 bases and J by 8 bases, 6 bases remained unmatched. CDR3 nucleotide sequence: TGTGCCATCAGTGAAGGGGACAGGGGTAGGGAAAAACTGTTTTTT. As protein: CAISEGDRGREKLFF.

CDR3 sequence reads: CASSLGTGNQPQHF. The CDR3 DNA reads TGTGCCAGCAGCCTGGGGACGGGGAATCAGCCCCAGCATTTT. The V gene is TRBV3-1 (or the pseudogene TRBV3-2), the J gene TRBJ1-5; tentatively, D is TRBD1 (5 bases). CDR3 size: 14 residues. CDR1 is LGHDT and CDR2 is YNNKEL in the germline V gene (reference sequence). V lost 4 bases, J lost 4 bases, and 11 bases lay in between.